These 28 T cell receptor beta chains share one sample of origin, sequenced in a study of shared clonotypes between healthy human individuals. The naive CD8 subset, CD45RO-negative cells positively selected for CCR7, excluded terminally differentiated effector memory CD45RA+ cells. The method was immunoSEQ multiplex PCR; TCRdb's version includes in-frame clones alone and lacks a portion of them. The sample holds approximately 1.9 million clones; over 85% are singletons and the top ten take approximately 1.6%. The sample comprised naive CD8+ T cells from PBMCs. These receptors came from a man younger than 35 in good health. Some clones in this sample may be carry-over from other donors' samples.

The CDR3 loop is CASTFRGGTEAFF. The CDR3 region has the DNA TGTGCCAGCACATTCCGAGGGGGAACTGAAGCTTTCTTT. V gene TRBV6-1 combines with J gene TRBJ1-1; perhaps TRBD1 as D (6 bases). The CDR3 sequence is 13 residues long. Germline lookup yields CDR1 MNHNS and CDR2 SASEGT. V gave up 7 bases and J gave up 5 bases, with 14 bases separating them.

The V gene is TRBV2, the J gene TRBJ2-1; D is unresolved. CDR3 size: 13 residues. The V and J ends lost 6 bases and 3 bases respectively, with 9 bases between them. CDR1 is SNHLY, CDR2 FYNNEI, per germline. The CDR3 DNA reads TGTGCCAGCAGAGCCCTAATCTACAATGAGCAGTTCTTC. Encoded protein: CASRALIYNEQFF.

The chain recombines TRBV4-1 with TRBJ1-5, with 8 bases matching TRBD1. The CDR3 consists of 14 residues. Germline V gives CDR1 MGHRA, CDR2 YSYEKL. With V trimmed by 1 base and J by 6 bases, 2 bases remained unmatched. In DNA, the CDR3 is TGCGCCAGCAGCCAAGGGACAGGGAGTCAGCCCCAGCATTTT. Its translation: CASSQGTGSQPQHF.

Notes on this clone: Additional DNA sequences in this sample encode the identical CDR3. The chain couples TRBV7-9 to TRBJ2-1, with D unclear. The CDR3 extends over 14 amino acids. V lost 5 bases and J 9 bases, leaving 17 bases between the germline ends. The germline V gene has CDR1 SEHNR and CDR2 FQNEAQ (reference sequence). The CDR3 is CASSPREGSVEQFF. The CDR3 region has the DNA TGTGCCAGCAGCCCTCGAGAAGGGTCCGTTGAGCAGTTCTTC. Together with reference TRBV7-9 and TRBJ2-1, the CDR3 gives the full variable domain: DTGVSQNPRHKITKRGQNVTFRCDPISEHNRLYWYRQTLGQGPEFLTYFQNEAQLEKSRLLSDRFSAERPKGSFSTLEIQRTEQGDSAMYLCASSPREGSVEQFFGPGTRLTVL.

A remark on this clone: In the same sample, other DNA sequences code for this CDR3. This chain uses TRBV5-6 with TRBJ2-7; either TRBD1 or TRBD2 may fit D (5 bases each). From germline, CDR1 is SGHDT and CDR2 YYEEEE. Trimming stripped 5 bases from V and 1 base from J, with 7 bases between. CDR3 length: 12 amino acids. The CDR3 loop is CASSGTSYEQYF. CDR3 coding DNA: TGTGCCAGCAGTGGGACGTCCTACGAGCAGTACTTC.

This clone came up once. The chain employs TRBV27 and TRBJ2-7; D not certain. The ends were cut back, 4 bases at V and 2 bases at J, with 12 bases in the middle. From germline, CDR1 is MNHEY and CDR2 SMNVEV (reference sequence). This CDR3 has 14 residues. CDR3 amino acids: CASSSARNPYEQYF. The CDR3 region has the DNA TGTGCCAGCAGTTCAGCTAGGAATCCCTACGAGCAGTACTTC.

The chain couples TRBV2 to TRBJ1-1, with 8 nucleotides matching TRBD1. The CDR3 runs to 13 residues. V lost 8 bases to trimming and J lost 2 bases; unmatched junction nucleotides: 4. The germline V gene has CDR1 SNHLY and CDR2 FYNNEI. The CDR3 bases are TGTGCCAGCCTCAGGGGGCTAAACACTGAAGCTTTCTTT. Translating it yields CASLRGLNTEAFF.

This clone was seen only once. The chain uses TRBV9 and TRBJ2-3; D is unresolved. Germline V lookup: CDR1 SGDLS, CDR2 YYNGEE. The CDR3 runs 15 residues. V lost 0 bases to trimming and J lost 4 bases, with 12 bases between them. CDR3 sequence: CASSVVASPADTQYF. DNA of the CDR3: TGTGCCAGCAGCGTAGTGGCGAGCCCCGCAGATACGCAGTATTTT.

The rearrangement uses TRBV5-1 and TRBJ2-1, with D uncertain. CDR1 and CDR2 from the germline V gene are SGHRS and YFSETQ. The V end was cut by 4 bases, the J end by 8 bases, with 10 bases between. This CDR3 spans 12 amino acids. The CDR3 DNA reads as TGCGCCAGCAGCCCGAACGCCGATGAGCAGTTCTTC. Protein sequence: CASSPNADEQFF.

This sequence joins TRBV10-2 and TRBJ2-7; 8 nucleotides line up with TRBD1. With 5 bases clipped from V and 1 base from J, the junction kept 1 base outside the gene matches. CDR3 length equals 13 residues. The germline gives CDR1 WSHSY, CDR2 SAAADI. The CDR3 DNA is TGCGCCAGCAGTTGGGACAGGTCCTACGAGCAGTACTTC. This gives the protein CASSWDRSYEQYF.

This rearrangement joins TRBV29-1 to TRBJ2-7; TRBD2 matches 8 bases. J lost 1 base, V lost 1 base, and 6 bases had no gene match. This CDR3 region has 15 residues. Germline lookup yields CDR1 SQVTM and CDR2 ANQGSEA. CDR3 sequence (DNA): TGCAGCGTTGAAGTCCCGGGACTAGTTTCCTACGAGCAGTACTTC. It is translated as CSVEVPGLVSYEQYF.

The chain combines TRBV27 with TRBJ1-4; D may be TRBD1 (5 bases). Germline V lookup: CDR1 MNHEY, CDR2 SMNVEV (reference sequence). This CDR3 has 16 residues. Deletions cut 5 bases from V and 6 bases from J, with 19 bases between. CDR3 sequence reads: CASSEGPAGYDEKLFF. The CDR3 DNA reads TGTGCCAGCAGTGAAGGACCGGCAGGGTATGATGAAAAACTGTTTTTT.

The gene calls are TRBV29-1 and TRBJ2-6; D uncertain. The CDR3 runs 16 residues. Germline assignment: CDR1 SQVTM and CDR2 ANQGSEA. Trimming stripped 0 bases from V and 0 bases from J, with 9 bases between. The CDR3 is CSVEDFKSSGANVLTF. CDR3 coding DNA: TGCAGCGTTGAAGATTTTAAGAGCTCTGGGGCCAACGTCCTGACTTTC.

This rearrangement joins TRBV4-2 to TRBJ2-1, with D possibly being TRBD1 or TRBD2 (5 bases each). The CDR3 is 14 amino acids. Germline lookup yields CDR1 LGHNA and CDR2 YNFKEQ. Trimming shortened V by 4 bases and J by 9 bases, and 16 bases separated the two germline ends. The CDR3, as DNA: TGTGCCAGCAGCCCAATCGGGGCCCACAGTGAGCAGTTCTTC. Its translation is CASSPIGAHSEQFF.

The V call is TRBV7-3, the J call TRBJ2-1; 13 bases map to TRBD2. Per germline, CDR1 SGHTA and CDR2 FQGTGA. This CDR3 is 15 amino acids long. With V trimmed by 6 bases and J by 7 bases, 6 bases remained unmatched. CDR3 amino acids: CASSRLAGGMNEQFF. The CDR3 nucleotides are TGTGCCAGCAGTCGACTAGCGGGAGGAATGAATGAGCAGTTCTTC.

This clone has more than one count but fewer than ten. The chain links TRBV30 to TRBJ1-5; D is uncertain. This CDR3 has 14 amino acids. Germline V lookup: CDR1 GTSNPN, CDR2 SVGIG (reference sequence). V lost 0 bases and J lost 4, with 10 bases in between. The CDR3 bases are TGTGCCTGGAGTGTATCGGAGAATAATCAGCCCCAGCATTTT. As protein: CAWSVSENNQPQHF.

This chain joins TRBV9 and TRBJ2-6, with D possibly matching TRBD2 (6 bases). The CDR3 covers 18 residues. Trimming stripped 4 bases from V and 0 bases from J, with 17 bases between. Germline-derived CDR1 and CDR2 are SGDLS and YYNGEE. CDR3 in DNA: TGTGCCAGCAGCTTTCCCGGGACTCTTCCCTCTGGGGCCAACGTCCTGACTTTC. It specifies CASSFPGTLPSGANVLTF.

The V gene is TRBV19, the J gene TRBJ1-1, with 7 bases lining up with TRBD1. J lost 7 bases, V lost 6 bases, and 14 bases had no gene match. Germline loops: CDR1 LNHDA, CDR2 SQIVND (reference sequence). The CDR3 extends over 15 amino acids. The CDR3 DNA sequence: TGTGCCAGTAGGCAAATGAGACAGGGAACAGGTGAAGCTTTCTTT. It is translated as CASRQMRQGTGEAFF.

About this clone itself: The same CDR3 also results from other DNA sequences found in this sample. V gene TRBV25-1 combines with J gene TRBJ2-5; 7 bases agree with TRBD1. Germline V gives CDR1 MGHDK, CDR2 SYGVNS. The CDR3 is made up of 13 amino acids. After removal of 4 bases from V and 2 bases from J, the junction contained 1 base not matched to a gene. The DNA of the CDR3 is TGTGCCAGCAGTGGGGACAGACAAGAGACCCAGTACTTC. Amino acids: CASSGDRQETQYF.

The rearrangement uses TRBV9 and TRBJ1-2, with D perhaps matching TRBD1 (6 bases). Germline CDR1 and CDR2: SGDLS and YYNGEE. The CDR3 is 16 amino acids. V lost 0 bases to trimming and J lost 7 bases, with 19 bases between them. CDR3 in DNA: TGTGCCAGCAGCGTAGCCCTGGGGGGGGCGATTGCTGGCTACACCTTC. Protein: CASSVALGGAIAGYTF. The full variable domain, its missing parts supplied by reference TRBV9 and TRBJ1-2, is DSGVTQTPKHLITATGQRVTLRCSPRSGDLSVYWYQQSLDQGLQFLIQYYNGEERAKGNILERFSAQQFPDLHSELNLSSLELGDSALYFCASSVALGGAIAGYTFGSGTRLTVV.

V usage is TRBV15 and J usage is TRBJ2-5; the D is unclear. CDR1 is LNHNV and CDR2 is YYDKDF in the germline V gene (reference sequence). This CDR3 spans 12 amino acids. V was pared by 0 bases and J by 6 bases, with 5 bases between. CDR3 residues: CATSRDIKTQYF. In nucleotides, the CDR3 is TGTGCCACCAGCAGAGATATAAAGACCCAGTACTTC. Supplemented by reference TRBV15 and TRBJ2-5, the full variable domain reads DAMVIQNPRYQVTQFGKPVTLSCSQTLNHNVMYWYQQKSSQAPKLLFHYYDKDFNNEADTPDNFQSRRPNTSFCFLDIRSPGLGDTAMYLCATSRDIKTQYFGPGTRLLVL.

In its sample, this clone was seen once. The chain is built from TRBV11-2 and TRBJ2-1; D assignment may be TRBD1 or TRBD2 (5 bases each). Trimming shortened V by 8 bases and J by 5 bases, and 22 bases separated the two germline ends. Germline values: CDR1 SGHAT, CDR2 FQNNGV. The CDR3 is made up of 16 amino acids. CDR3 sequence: CASGVVGTLGDNEQFF. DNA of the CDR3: TGTGCCAGCGGTGTTGTAGGGACCTTGGGGGACAATGAGCAGTTCTTC. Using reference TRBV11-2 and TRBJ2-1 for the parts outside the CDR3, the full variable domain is EAGVAQSPRYKIIEKRQSVAFWCNPISGHATLYWYQQILGQGPKLLIQFQNNGVVDDSQLPKDRFSAERLKGVDSTLKIQPAKLEDSAVYLCASGVVGTLGDNEQFFGPGTRLTVL.

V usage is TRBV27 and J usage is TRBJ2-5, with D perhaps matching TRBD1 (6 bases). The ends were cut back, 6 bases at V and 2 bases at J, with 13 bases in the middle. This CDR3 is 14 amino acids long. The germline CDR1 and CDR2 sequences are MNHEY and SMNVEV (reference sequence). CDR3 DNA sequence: TGTGCCAGCAGACAGACAGGCCAGCAAGAGACCCAGTACTTC. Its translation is CASRQTGQQETQYF.

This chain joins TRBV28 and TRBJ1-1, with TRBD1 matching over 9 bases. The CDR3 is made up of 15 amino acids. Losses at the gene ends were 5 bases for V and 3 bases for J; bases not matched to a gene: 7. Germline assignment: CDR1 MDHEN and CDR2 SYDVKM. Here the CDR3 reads CASSLNTGGDTEAFF. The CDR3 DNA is TGTGCCAGCAGTCTCAACACAGGGGGCGACACTGAAGCTTTCTTT.

The CDR3 DNA reads TGTGCCACCAGCCCCCGGGGCACAGATACGCAGTATTTT. The encoded protein is CATSPRGTDTQYF. This chain uses TRBV15 with TRBJ2-3; no definite D call. V gave up 5 bases and J gave up 1 base, with 7 bases separating them. This CDR3 comprises 13 residues. CDR1 and CDR2 from the germline V gene are LNHNV and YYDKDF (reference sequence).

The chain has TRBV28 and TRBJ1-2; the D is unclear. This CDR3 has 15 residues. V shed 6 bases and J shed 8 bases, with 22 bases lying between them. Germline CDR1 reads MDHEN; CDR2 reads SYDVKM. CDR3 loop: CASRLRGIDIRGYTF. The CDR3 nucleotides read TGTGCCAGCAGGCTAAGAGGGATTGATATTAGAGGCTACACCTTC.

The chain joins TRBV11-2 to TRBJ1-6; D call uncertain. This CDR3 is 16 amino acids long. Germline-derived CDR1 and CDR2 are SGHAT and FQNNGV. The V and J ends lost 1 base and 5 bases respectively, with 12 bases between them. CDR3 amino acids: CASSLGATENNSPLHF. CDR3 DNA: TGTGCCAGCAGCTTAGGCGCCACGGAAAATAATTCACCCCTCCACTTT. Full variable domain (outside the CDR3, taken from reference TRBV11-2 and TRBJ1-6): EAGVAQSPRYKIIEKRQSVAFWCNPISGHATLYWYQQILGQGPKLLIQFQNNGVVDDSQLPKDRFSAERLKGVDSTLKIQPAKLEDSAVYLCASSLGATENNSPLHFGNGTRLTVT.

This chain's CDR3 is CASSINQGKTYEQYF. The CDR3 nucleotides are TGTGCCAGTAGTATCAATCAGGGGAAAACCTACGAGCAGTACTTC. The chain employs TRBV19 and TRBJ2-7, with D possibly TRBD1 on 6 matching bases. The germline gives CDR1 LNHDA, CDR2 SQIVND (reference sequence). CDR3 length equals 15 residues. Trimming cost V 3 bases and J 2 bases, with 14 bases left between them. Full variable domain (outside the CDR3, taken from reference TRBV19 and TRBJ2-7): DGGITQSPKYLFRKEGQNVTLSCEQNLNHDAMYWYRQDPGQGLRLIYYSQIVNDFQKGDIAEGYSVSREKKESFPLTVTSAQKNPTAFYLCASSINQGKTYEQYFGPGTRLTVT.